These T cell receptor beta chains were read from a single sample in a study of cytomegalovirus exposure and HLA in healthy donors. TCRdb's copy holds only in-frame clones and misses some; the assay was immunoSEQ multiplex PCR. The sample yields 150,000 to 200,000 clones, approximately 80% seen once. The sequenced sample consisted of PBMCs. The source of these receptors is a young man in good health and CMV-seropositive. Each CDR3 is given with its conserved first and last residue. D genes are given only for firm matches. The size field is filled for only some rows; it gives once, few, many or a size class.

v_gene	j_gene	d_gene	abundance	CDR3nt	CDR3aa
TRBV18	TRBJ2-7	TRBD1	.	TGTGCCAGCTCCCTGAAGGCACAGGGGTCAGGGTACGAGCAGTACTTC	CASSLKAQGSGYEQYF
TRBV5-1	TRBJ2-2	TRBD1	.	TGCGCCAGCAGCTTGGGCCGACAGGGGGCTTTGACCGGGGAGCTGTTTTTT	CASSLGRQGALTGELFF
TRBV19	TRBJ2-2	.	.	TGTGCCAGTAGTCCCCTCATAGTCGGGGAGCTGTTTTTT	CASSPLIVGELFF
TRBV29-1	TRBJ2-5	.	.	TGCAGCGGAGGGGGGGAGGTGACCCAGTACTTC	CSGGGEVTQYF
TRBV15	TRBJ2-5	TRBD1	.	TGTGCCACCAGCGTACGGGACAGGGGAGGGGTGACCCAGTACTTC	CATSVRDRGGVTQYF
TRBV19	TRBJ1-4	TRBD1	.	TGTGCCAGTACTTTGGACAGGGGAGGTGAAAAACTGTTTTTT	CASTLDRGGEKLFF
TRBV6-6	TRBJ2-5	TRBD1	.	TGTGCCAGCTTTTTAGGGGGCCGGATCGGTGTGGAGACCCAGTACTTC	CASFLGGRIGVETQYF
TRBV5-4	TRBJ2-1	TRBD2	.	TGTGCCAGCAGCCGGGACGGGGTAGCGGGGGTCTCCTACAATGAGCAGTTCTTC	CASSRDGVAGVSYNEQFF
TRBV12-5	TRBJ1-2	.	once	TGTGCTAGTGGTTTGGCCCCGATCGGACTCACATCGAACTATGGCTACACCTTC	CASGLAPIGLTSNYGYTF
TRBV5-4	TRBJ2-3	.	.	TGTGCCTTTGAGGGAAGCACAGATACGCAGTATTTT	CAFEGSTDTQYF
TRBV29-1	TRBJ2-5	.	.	TGCAGCGCTAGGGGGCGCCAGTCAGGGAGGAGGGAGACCCAGTACTTC	CSARGRQSGRRETQYF
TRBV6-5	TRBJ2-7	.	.	TGTGCCAGCAGTTACGGTGGAGGGGGCAGAGACGAGCAGTACTTC	CASSYGGGGRDEQYF
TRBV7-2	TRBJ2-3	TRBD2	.	TGTGCCAGCAGCCGAACCGGGACTAGCCGAGGAGATACGCAGTATTTT	CASSRTGTSRGDTQYF
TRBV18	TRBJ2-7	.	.	TGTGCCAGCTCACCACCCCGGGGTGCCTACGAGCAGTACTTC	CASSPPRGAYEQYF